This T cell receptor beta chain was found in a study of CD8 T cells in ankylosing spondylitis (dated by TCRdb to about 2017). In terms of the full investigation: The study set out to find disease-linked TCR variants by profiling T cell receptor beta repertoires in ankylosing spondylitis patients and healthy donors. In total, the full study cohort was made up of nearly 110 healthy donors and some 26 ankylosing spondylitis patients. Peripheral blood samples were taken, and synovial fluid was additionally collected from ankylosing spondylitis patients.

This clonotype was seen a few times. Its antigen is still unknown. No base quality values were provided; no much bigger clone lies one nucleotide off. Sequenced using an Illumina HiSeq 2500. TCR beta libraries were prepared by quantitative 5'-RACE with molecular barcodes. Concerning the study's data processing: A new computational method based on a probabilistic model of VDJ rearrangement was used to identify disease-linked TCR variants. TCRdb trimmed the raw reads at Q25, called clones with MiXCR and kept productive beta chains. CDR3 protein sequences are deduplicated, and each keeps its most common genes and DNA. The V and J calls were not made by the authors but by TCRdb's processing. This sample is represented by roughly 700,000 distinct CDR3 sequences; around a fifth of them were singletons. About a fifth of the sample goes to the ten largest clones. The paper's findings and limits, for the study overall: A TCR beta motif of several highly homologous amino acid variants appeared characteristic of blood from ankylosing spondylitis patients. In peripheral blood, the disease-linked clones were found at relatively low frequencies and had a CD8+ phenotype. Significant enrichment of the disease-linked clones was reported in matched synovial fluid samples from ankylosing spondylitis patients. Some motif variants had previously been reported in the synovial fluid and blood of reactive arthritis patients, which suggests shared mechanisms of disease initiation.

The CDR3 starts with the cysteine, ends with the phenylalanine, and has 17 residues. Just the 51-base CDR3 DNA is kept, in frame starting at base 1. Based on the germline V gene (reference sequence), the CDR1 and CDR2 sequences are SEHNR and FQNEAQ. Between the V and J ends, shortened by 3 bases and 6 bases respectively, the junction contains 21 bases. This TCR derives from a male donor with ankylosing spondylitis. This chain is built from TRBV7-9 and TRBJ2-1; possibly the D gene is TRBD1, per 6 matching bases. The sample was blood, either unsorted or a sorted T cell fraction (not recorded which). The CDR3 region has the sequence CASSFQPTGYTSNEQFF. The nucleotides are TGTGCCAGCAGCTTTCAACCTACAGGGTATACTTCCAATGAGCAGTTCTTC.